The rows below give T cell receptor beta chains drawn from one sample of a study of blood T cell repertoires in COVID-19. Assay: immunoSEQ multiplex PCR; the TCRdb copy retains only in-frame clones and omits some. The profile shows some 150,000 clones, roughly 86% of them singletons. Sequenced: peripheral blood. The receptors stem from a woman aged 55-69 years who had recovered from COVID-19. CDR3s include the opening cysteine and the closing phenylalanine or tryptophan. Fields, in order: J gene, clone size, V gene, D gene, CDR3 DNA, CDR3 protein. A D gene is named only where the DNA matches it firmly. Clone size is shown for a subset of rows, as once, few, many or a class of expanded clone.

j_call: TRBJ1-3; clone_size: NA; v_call: TRBV5-1; d_call: NA; cdr3_nt: TGCGCCAGCAGCGTCTCGGGACTTATCTCTGGAAACACCATATATTTT; cdr3_aa: CASSVSGLISGNTIYF
j_call: TRBJ1-3; clone_size: once; v_call: TRBV11-3; d_call: NA; cdr3_nt: TGTGCCAGCAGCGTTGATCTAGGAAACACCATATATTTT; cdr3_aa: CASSVDLGNTIYF
j_call: TRBJ1-2; clone_size: once; v_call: TRBV7-2; d_call: NA; cdr3_nt: TGTGCCAGCAGCTTATGGCCTCCTAACTATGGCTACACCTTC; cdr3_aa: CASSLWPPNYGYTF
j_call: TRBJ1-2; clone_size: NA; v_call: TRBV5-4; d_call: NA; cdr3_nt: TGTGCCAGCAGCCCCTCGACAGTTTGGGGGGATGGCTACACCTTC; cdr3_aa: CASSPSTVWGDGYTF
j_call: TRBJ1-5; clone_size: NA; v_call: TRBV3-1/TRBV3-2; d_call: TRBD1; cdr3_nt: TGTGCCAGCAGCCAGGGACAGGGGGGCTATCAGCCCCAGCATTTT; cdr3_aa: CASSQGQGGYQPQHF
j_call: TRBJ1-6; clone_size: NA; v_call: TRBV10-2; d_call: TRBD1; cdr3_nt: TGCGCCAGCCAAAGACAGGGTAGCTCACCCCTCCACTTT; cdr3_aa: CASQRQGSSPLHF
j_call: TRBJ1-2; clone_size: once; v_call: TRBV18; d_call: NA; cdr3_nt: TGTGCCAGCTCACCCTTTGATTTACGCGTTCAGGGAAGTAACGACTATGGCTACACCTTC; cdr3_aa: CASSPFDLRVQGSNDYGYTF
j_call: TRBJ2-3; clone_size: NA; v_call: TRBV19; d_call: TRBD2; cdr3_nt: TGTGCCAGTCGGGATAGCGGGGGAGCACCAGATACGCAGTATTTT; cdr3_aa: CASRDSGGAPDTQYF
j_call: TRBJ1-1; clone_size: NA; v_call: TRBV2; d_call: NA; cdr3_nt: TGTGCCAGCATAGCGGGACATGGCCCGAACACTGAAGCTTTCTTT; cdr3_aa: CASIAGHGPNTEAFF
j_call: TRBJ2-7; clone_size: NA; v_call: TRBV5-6; d_call: NA; cdr3_nt: TGTGCCAGCAGCTTCCCTAACCACGAGCAGTACTTC; cdr3_aa: CASSFPNHEQYF
j_call: TRBJ1-1; clone_size: NA; v_call: TRBV6-1; d_call: NA; cdr3_nt: TGTGCCAGCAGTGAAGTCAGGGGGAACACTGAAGCTTTCTTT; cdr3_aa: CASSEVRGNTEAFF
j_call: TRBJ1-1; clone_size: NA; v_call: TRBV18; d_call: NA; cdr3_nt: TGTGCCAGCTCACCACAGCGGATTTCCACTGAAGCTTTCTTT; cdr3_aa: CASSPQRISTEAFF
j_call: TRBJ1-1; clone_size: NA; v_call: TRBV11-2; d_call: NA; cdr3_nt: TGTGCCAGCAGCTTTCAGTGGAACACTGAAGCTTTCTTT; cdr3_aa: CASSFQWNTEAFF
j_call: TRBJ2-5; clone_size: NA; v_call: TRBV10-2; d_call: TRBD1; cdr3_nt: TGCGCCAGCGGGACAGGGATAGGCCAAGAGACCCAGTACTTC; cdr3_aa: CASGTGIGQETQYF
j_call: TRBJ1-5; clone_size: NA; v_call: TRBV19; d_call: NA; cdr3_nt: TGTGCCAGTAGTATCGGTCAGCCCCAGCATTTT; cdr3_aa: CASSIGQPQHF
j_call: TRBJ2-7; clone_size: NA; v_call: TRBV11-2; d_call: NA; cdr3_nt: TGTGCCAGCAGCCCACCTGAGGCGGCTAAGTACTTC; cdr3_aa: CASSPPEAAKYF
j_call: TRBJ1-5; clone_size: NA; v_call: TRBV4-1; d_call: TRBD1; cdr3_nt: TGCGCCAGCAGCCCCGGGACAGCTTCACGGCAGCCCCAGCATTTT; cdr3_aa: CASSPGTASRQPQHF
j_call: TRBJ1-2; clone_size: NA; v_call: TRBV6-5; d_call: NA; cdr3_nt: TGTGCCAGCAGCCCGGGGGGCCCTCTCTATGGCTACACCTTC; cdr3_aa: CASSPGGPLYGYTF
j_call: TRBJ2-7; clone_size: NA; v_call: TRBV6-5; d_call: NA; cdr3_nt: TGTGCCAGCAGTAAGGGCAGGGCGAGCTCCTACGAGCAGTACTTC; cdr3_aa: CASSKGRASSYEQYF
j_call: TRBJ1-2; clone_size: NA; v_call: TRBV28; d_call: NA; cdr3_nt: TGTGCCAGCAGTGCCCCCTCCCGTGGCCACTATGGCTACACCTTC; cdr3_aa: CASSAPSRGHYGYTF
j_call: TRBJ2-3; clone_size: few; v_call: TRBV19; d_call: TRBD2; cdr3_nt: TGTGCCAGTAGGCCCCTCCGGGAGGGGAGCGGGGGGGCAAATACGCAGTATTTT; cdr3_aa: CASRPLREGSGGANTQYF
j_call: TRBJ1-1; clone_size: NA; v_call: TRBV28; d_call: NA; cdr3_nt: TGTGCCAGCAGTTTTCAGAACACTGAAGCTTTCTTT; cdr3_aa: CASSFQNTEAFF
j_call: TRBJ1-1; clone_size: NA; v_call: TRBV6-6; d_call: NA; cdr3_nt: TGTGCCACGGTTTCGGGAACTGAAGCTTTCTTT; cdr3_aa: CATVSGTEAFF
j_call: TRBJ2-5; clone_size: NA; v_call: TRBV27; d_call: NA; cdr3_nt: TGTGCCAGCAGTCCCCTTCAGGGCGAGACCCAGTACTTC; cdr3_aa: CASSPLQGETQYF
j_call: TRBJ2-2; clone_size: NA; v_call: TRBV7-7; d_call: TRBD1; cdr3_nt: TGTGCCAGCAGCCCGACAGGGCCGGGGACCGGGGAGCTGTTTTTT; cdr3_aa: CASSPTGPGTGELFF
j_call: TRBJ2-6; clone_size: NA; v_call: TRBV5-1; d_call: NA; cdr3_nt: TGCGCCAGCAGCGCGACTAGCTCTGGGGCCAACGTCCTGACTTTC; cdr3_aa: CASSATSSGANVLTF
j_call: TRBJ2-2; clone_size: NA; v_call: TRBV14; d_call: NA; cdr3_nt: TGTGCCAGCAGCCAACAGACAGGCCGGGGCGGGGAGCTGTTTTTT; cdr3_aa: CASSQQTGRGGELFF
j_call: TRBJ1-6; clone_size: NA; v_call: TRBV25-1; d_call: TRBD1; cdr3_nt: TGTGCCAGCAGTTTTCGGACAGGTCGGAATTCACCCCTCCACTTT; cdr3_aa: CASSFRTGRNSPLHF
j_call: TRBJ1-3; clone_size: NA; v_call: TRBV6-6; d_call: TRBD1; cdr3_nt: TGTGCCAGCAGCCAAGCCGGGACAGGGATCGAAAACACCATATATTTT; cdr3_aa: CASSQAGTGIENTIYF
j_call: TRBJ2-7; clone_size: NA; v_call: TRBV19; d_call: TRBD1; cdr3_nt: TGTGCCAGTAGAACAGGACAGGGCTACGAGCAGTACTTC; cdr3_aa: CASRTGQGYEQYF
j_call: TRBJ2-3; clone_size: NA; v_call: TRBV5-4; d_call: TRBD2; cdr3_nt: TGTGCCAGCAGCTACCTGTCTAGCGGGGAAGGGTGGACAGATACGCAGTATTTT; cdr3_aa: CASSYLSSGEGWTDTQYF
j_call: TRBJ1-3; clone_size: NA; v_call: TRBV5-6; d_call: NA; cdr3_nt: TGTGCCAGCAGCGCGACAGGCTCTGGAAACACCATATATTTT; cdr3_aa: CASSATGSGNTIYF
j_call: TRBJ2-3; clone_size: NA; v_call: TRBV7-9; d_call: TRBD1; cdr3_nt: TGTGCCAGCAGCCCACGGACAGGGACTAGCACAGATACGCAGTATTTT; cdr3_aa: CASSPRTGTSTDTQYF